These T cell receptor beta chains were read from a single sample in a study of T-cell reconstitution after alpha-beta-depleted transplantation in children. TCRdb redid the calling of the PCR reads with MiXCR, one entry per CDR3 protein. The table lists more than 400,000 distinct CDR3 sequences, approximately 41% of them singletons. The specimen was PBMCs, collected before TCRalphabeta/CD19-depleted stem cell transplant. All receptors derive from a girl under 10 years old with aplastic anemia, due to receive a stem cell transplant. The CDR3 runs from the conserved cysteine through the conserved F or W. The D gene is left open where the match is weak. Clone size, where shown, is once, few, many, or a class for clones that have expanded.

v_call,clone_size,d_call,j_call,cdr3_aa,cdr3_nt
TRBV9,few,TRBD1,TRBJ2-3,CASTWTGNQHTDTQYF,TGTGCCAGCACCTGGACAGGAAATCAGCACACAGATACGCAGTATTTT
TRBV6-5,NA,NA,TRBJ1-2,CASSYSEWAYRRAGYTF,TGTGCCAGCAGTTACTCGGAATGGGCGTATAGGAGGGCCGGCTACACCTTC
TRBV20-1,NA,TRBD2,TRBJ2-5,CSANLAGVRETQYF,TGCAGTGCTAATTTAGCGGGAGTTCGAGAGACCCAGTACTTC
TRBV6-6,NA,TRBD1,TRBJ2-7,CASSYSGQGAYEQYF,TGTGCCAGCAGTTACTCGGGACAGGGGGCCTACGAGCAGTACTTC
TRBV27,NA,TRBD1,TRBJ2-7,CASSLSLTGHEQYF,TGTGCCAGCAGTTTATCGTTGACAGGGCACGAGCAGTACTTC
TRBV13,few,NA,TRBJ2-7,CASSLGVGAGGEQYF,TGTGCCAGCAGCTTAGGGGTCGGGGCTGGGGGCGAGCAGTACTTC
TRBV7-9,many,NA,TRBJ2-1,CASSYASYNEQFF,TGTGCCAGCAGCTATGCCTCCTACAATGAGCAGTTCTTC
TRBV7-2,many,NA,TRBJ2-5,CASSLGARETQYF,TGTGCCAGCAGCTTGGGGGCCCGAGAGACCCAGTACTTC
TRBV3-1,many,NA,TRBJ2-1,CASSLGREAYNEQFF,TGTGCCAGCAGCCTGGGCCGAGAGGCCTACAATGAGCAGTTCTTC
TRBV3-1,few,NA,TRBJ2-7,CASSQGLSSYEQYF,TGTGCCAGCAGCCAGGGACTTTCCTCCTACGAGCAGTACTTC
TRBV9,NA,NA,TRBJ2-7,CASSVGGGRGSYEQYF,TGTGCCAGCAGCGTAGGGGGGGGCAGGGGCAGCTACGAGCAGTACTTC
TRBV27,NA,TRBD2,TRBJ2-2,CASSPATSGYTGELFF,TGTGCCAGCAGTCCCGCGACTAGCGGTTACACCGGGGAGCTGTTTTTT
TRBV11-2,few,TRBD2,TRBJ2-7,CASSLDRASGAYEQYF,TGTGCCAGCAGCTTAGATAGGGCTAGCGGAGCCTACGAGCAGTACTTC
TRBV12-3/TRBV12-4,NA,TRBD2,TRBJ2-7,CASSPLGLAVDQYF,TGTGCCAGCAGTCCCCTGGGACTAGCAGTCGACCAGTACTTC
TRBV6-1,few,TRBD1,TRBJ1-2,CASSHDRAPYGYTF,TGTGCCAGCAGCCACGACAGGGCCCCCTATGGCTACACCTTC
TRBV7-9,many,TRBD2,TRBJ2-1,CASSLITSGSGEQFF,TGTGCCAGCAGCTTAATTACTAGCGGGAGCGGTGAGCAGTTCTTC
TRBV12-3/TRBV12-4,few,TRBD1,TRBJ2-7,CASSADRVSHEQYF,TGTGCCAGCAGTGCCGACAGGGTATCCCACGAGCAGTACTTC
TRBV7-8,many,NA,TRBJ2-7,CASSLVGGAYEQYF,TGTGCCAGCAGCTTAGTCGGGGGCGCCTACGAGCAGTACTTC
TRBV29-1,NA,TRBD1,TRBJ1-4,CSALGQGPEKLFF,TGCAGCGCCCTCGGACAGGGTCCTGAAAAACTGTTTTTT
TRBV20-1,many,NA,TRBJ1-2,CSASRQEFYGYTF,TGCAGTGCTTCCAGACAGGAGTTCTATGGCTACACCTTC
TRBV7-9,many,TRBD1,TRBJ1-6,CASSLQGVASPLHF,TGTGCCAGCAGCTTACAGGGGGTGGCTTCACCCCTCCACTTT
TRBV29-1,NA,NA,TRBJ2-1,CSVDRQVDNEQFF,TGCAGCGTCGACAGACAAGTCGACAATGAGCAGTTCTTC
TRBV27,once,NA,TRBJ1-1,CASRPLVQTQNTEAFF,TGTGCCAGCAGACCCCTGGTCCAGACACAGAACACTGAAGCTTTCTTT
TRBV5-1,NA,NA,TRBJ2-1,CASIGGGYSEQFF,TGCGCCAGCATCGGAGGGGGGTACAGTGAGCAGTTCTTC
TRBV29-1,NA,NA,TRBJ2-7,CSVEDRAKAGQYF,TGCAGCGTTGAAGATCGGGCCAAAGCAGGGCAGTACTTC
TRBV28,many,NA,TRBJ2-7,CASSPPPGNPYEQYF,TGTGCCAGCAGTCCCCCCCCGGGGAACCCCTACGAGCAGTACTTC
TRBV20-1,many,NA,TRBJ1-5,CSASWGKHSNQPQHF,TGCAGTGCTAGCTGGGGAAAACATAGCAATCAGCCCCAGCATTTT
TRBV9,few,TRBD1,TRBJ1-3,CASSVQGAPGNTIYF,TGTGCCAGCAGCGTTCAGGGGGCGCCTGGAAACACCATATATTTT
TRBV20-1,NA,NA,TRBJ2-7,CSARGTRDAYEQYF,TGCAGTGCTAGAGGAACAAGGGACGCCTACGAGCAGTACTTC
TRBV20-1,few,TRBD1,TRBJ2-1,CSAPGQGTSLGNEQFF,TGCAGTGCTCCGGGACAGGGGACCTCCTTGGGAAATGAGCAGTTCTTC
TRBV20-1,NA,NA,TRBJ2-1,CSARRRVASYNEQFF,TGCAGTGCTAGAAGACGGGTAGCCTCCTACAATGAGCAGTTCTTC
TRBV6-1,NA,TRBD2,TRBJ2-3,CASKAGVNTDTQYF,TGTGCTTCCAAGGCGGGAGTAAACACAGATACGCAGTATTTT
TRBV7-3,many,NA,TRBJ1-2,CASSLSGDYGYTF,TGTGCCAGCAGCTTATCGGGGGACTATGGCTACACCTTC